These 15 T cell receptor beta chains were all obtained from the same sample, sequenced in a study of T cells expressing NK-cell markers. TCRdb reprocessed the 5' RACE reads, with one entry per CDR3 protein and no DNA. Its table lists 150,000 to 160,000 distinct CDR3 sequences. The sequencing sample was made of blood T cells: a sorted CD56 or NKG2C T cell subset, CD4+ or CD8+ T cells, or bulk PBMC T cells (not recorded which). The origin of the receptors is a woman between 45 and 60 years old in good health.

The V gene is TRBV4-2, the J gene TRBJ2-1; as DNA is missing, the TRBD2 call by TCRdb cannot be tested. CDR1 and CDR2 (germline): LGHNA, YNFKEQ. The CDR3 is 16 residues long. Here the CDR3 reads CASSQDLIAYSNEQFF.

The chain employs TRBV6-5 and TRBJ2-1; there is no DNA to check the TCRdb D call of TRBD2. Germline V gene lookup returns CDR1 MNHEY and CDR2 SVGAGI. The CDR3 covers 16 residues. CDR3 protein: CASSYSLRGSPNEQFF.

The V and J genes are TRBV19 and TRBJ2-2; lacking DNA, the TRBD1 call made by TCRdb goes unchecked. Germline lookup yields CDR1 LNHDA and CDR2 SQIVND (reference sequence). The CDR3 has 13 amino acids. The CDR3 loop is CASTKGGAGELFF. The complete variable domain, with remaining parts taken from reference TRBV19 and TRBJ2-2, reads DGGITQSPKYLFRKEGQNVTLSCEQNLNHDAMYWYRQDPGQGLRLIYYSQIVNDFQKGDIAEGYSVSREKKESFPLTVTSAQKNPTAFYLCASTKGGAGELFFGEGSRLTVL.

The gene calls are TRBV7-4 and TRBJ1-5; TCRdb calls TRBD1, which cannot be checked without DNA. Looked up from germline, CDR1 is SGHVT and CDR2 is SQSDAQ. The CDR3 extends over 17 amino acids. The CDR3 region is CASSKGMGREGNQPQHF.

This sequence joins TRBV25-1 and TRBJ2-5. Germline loops: CDR1 MGHDK, CDR2 SYGVNS. There are 13 residues in the CDR3. The CDR3 is CASSEVLQETQYF.

V gene TRBV6-5 combines with J gene TRBJ2-1; TCRdb outputs TRBD1, but without DNA this stays unchecked. The CDR3 contains 13 residues. Germline V gene data show CDR1 as MNHEY and CDR2 as SVGAGI. The CDR3 loop reads CASSPGTYNEQFF.

The V gene is TRBV7-9, the J gene TRBJ1-2; TCRdb's D call of TRBD1 is untestable without DNA. Germline CDR1 and CDR2: SEHNR and FQNEAQ (reference sequence). This CDR3 has 14 residues. The CDR3 here is CASWGTGKVDGYTF.

The rearrangement joins TRBV12-3 or TRBV12-4 to TRBJ1-1; TCRdb's D call of TRBD1 is untestable without DNA. The CDR3 consists of 13 residues. The CDR3 spells CASNPGGLAEAFF.

The chain employs TRBV19 and TRBJ2-1; the D gene TCRdb calls, TRBD2, cannot be checked with no DNA. This CDR3 has 17 residues. CDR1 is LNHDA and CDR2 is SQIVND in the germline V gene (reference sequence). The CDR3 reads CASSMIRDSGPYNEQFF.

V and J are TRBV3-1 and TRBJ2-1. CDR1 is LGHDT and CDR2 is YNNKEL in the germline V gene (reference sequence). The CDR3 runs to 12 residues. The chain's CDR3 is CASSQALYEQFF.

The rearrangement joins TRBV5-6 to TRBJ2-7; TCRdb outputs TRBD1, but without DNA this stays unchecked. In germline, CDR1 is SGHDT, CDR2 YYEEEE. The CDR3 has 15 residues. CDR3 loop: CASSWTGTGVYEQYF.

The rearrangement joins TRBV12-3 or TRBV12-4 to TRBJ2-1; absent DNA, TCRdb's TRBD2 call cannot be checked. There are 14 residues in the CDR3. Here the CDR3 reads CASRSGKTYNEQFF.

This chain uses TRBV29-1 with TRBJ1-2; TCRdb designates TRBD1, a call that cannot be tested without DNA. Germline CDR1 SQVTM, CDR2 ANQGSEA. The CDR3 extends over 14 amino acids. CDR3 amino acids: CSALIARAGLGYTF.

The V gene is TRBV7-2, the J gene TRBJ2-1; no DNA is available, so the TRBD2 call from TCRdb remains unchecked. Germline V gene sequence: CDR1 SGHTA, CDR2 FQGNSA. This CDR3 is 16 amino acids long. CDR3 region: CASSQNPGLARPEQFF.

This rearrangement joins TRBV4-1 to TRBJ2-7. The germline CDR1 and CDR2 sequences are MGHRA and YSYEKL. The CDR3 spans 14 residues. CDR3 amino acids: CASSQPGTTYEQYF.